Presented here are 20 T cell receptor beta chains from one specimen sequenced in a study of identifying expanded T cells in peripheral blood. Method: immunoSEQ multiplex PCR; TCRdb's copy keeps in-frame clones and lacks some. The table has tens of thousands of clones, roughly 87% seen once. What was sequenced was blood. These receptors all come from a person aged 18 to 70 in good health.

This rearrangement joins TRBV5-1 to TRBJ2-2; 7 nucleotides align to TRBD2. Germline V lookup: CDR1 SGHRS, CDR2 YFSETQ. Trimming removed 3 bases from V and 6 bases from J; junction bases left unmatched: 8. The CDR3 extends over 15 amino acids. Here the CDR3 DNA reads TGCGCCAGCAGCTACGTGGGAGGGGAGTCCGGGGAGCTGTTTTTT. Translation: CASSYVGGESGELFF.

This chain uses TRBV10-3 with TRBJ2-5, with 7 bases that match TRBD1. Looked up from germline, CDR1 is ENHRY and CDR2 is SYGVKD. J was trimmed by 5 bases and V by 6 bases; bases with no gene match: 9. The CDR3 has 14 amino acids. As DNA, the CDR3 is TGTGCCATCAGGGGCAGGGGGATTCGGGAGACCCAGTACTTC. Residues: CAIRGRGIRETQYF.

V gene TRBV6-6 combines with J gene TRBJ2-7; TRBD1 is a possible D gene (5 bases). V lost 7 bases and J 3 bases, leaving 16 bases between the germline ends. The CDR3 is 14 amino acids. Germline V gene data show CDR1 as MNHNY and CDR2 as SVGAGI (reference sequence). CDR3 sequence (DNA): TGTGCCAGCACTAAACAGGAGACCCTCTACGAGCAGTACTTC. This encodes CASTKQETLYEQYF.

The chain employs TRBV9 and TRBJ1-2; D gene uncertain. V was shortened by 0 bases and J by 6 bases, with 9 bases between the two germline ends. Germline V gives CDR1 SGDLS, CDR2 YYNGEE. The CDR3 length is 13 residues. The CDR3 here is CASSVDRRDGYTF. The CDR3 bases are TGTGCCAGCAGCGTAGACAGACGGGATGGCTACACCTTC.

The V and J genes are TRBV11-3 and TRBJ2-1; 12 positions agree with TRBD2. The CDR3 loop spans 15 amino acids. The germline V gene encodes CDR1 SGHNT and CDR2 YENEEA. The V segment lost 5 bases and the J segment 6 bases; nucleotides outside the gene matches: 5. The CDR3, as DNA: TGTGCCAGCAGCCCTAGCGGGAGGGGCGGCAATGAGCAGTTCTTC. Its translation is CASSPSGRGGNEQFF.

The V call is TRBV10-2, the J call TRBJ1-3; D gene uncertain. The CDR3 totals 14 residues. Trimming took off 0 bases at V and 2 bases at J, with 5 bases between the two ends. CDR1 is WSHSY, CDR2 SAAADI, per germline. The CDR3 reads CASSESSAGNTIYF. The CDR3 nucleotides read TGCGCCAGCAGTGAGTCCTCAGCTGGAAACACCATATATTTT.

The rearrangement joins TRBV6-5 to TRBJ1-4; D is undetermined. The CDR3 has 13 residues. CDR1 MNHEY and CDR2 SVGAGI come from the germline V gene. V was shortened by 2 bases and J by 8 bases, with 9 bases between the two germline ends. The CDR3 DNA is TGTGCCAGCAGTTACCAATTTGCGGAAAAACTGTTTTTT. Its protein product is CASSYQFAEKLFF.

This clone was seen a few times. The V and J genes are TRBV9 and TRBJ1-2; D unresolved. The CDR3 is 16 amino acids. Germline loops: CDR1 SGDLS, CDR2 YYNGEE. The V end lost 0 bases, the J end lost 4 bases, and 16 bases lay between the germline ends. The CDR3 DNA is TGTGCCAGCAGCGTAGGCGGACTGAGGAGCTCCTATGGCTACACCTTC. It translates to CASSVGGLRSSYGYTF.

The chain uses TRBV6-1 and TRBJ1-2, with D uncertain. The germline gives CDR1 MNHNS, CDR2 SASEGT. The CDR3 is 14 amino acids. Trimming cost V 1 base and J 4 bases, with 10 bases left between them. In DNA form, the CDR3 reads TGTGCCAGCAGTGAAGTTAGGGCGGGCTATGGCTACACCTTC. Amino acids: CASSEVRAGYGYTF.

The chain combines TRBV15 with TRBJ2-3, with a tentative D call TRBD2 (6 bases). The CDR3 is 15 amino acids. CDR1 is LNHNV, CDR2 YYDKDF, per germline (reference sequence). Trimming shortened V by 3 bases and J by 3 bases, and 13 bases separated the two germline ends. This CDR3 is CATSRPLASTDTQYF. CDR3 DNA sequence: TGTGCCACCAGCAGGCCCCTAGCGTCGACAGATACGCAGTATTTT. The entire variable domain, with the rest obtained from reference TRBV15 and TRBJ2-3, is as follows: DAMVIQNPRYQVTQFGKPVTLSCSQTLNHNVMYWYQQKSSQAPKLLFHYYDKDFNNEADTPDNFQSRRPNTSFCFLDIRSPGLGDTAMYLCATSRPLASTDTQYFGPGTRLTVL.

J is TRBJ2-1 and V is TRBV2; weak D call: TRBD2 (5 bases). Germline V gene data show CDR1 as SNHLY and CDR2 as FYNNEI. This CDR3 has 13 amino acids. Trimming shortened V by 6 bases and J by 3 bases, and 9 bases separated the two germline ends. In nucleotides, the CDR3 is TGTGCCAGCAGGGTGGAGGTCTACAATGAGCAGTTCTTC. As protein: CASRVEVYNEQFF.

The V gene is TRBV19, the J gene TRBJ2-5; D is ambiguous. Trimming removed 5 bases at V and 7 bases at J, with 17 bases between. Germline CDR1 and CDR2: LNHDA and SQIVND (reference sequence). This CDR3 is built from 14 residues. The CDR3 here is CASSSPRLGLTQYF. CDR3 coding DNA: TGTGCCAGTAGTTCCCCGAGGCTTGGTTTGACCCAGTACTTC.

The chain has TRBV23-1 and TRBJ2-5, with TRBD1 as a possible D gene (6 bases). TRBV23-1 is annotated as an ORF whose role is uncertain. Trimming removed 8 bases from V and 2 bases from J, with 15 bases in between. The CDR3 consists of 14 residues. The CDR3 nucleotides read TGCGCCAGCGGGCGAGGGGGTTTTCAAGAGACCCAGTACTTC. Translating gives CASGRGGFQETQYF.

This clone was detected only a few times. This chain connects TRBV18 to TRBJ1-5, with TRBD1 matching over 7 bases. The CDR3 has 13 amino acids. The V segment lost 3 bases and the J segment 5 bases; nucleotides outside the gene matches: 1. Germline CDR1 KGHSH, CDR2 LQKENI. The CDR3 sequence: CASSPGTDQPQHF. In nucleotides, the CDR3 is TGTGCCAGCTCACCGGGGACAGATCAGCCCCAGCATTTT.

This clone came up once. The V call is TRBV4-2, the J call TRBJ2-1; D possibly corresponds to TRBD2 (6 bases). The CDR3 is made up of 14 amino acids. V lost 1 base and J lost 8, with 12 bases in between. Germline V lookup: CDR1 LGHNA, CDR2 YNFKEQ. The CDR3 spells CASSQGGERDEQFF. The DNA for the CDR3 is TGTGCCAGCAGCCAAGGGGGGGAGAGGGATGAGCAGTTCTTC.

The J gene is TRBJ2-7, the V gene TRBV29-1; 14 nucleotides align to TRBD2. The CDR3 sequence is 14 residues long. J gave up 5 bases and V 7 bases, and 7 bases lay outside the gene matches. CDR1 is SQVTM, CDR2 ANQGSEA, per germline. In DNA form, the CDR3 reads TGCAGCGCCTCGACTAGCGGGAGGGCCAACGAGCAGTACTTC. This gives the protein CSASTSGRANEQYF.

The CDR3: CASSQPAPGDRGDYGYTF. The DNA of the CDR3 is TGTGCCAGCAGCCAGCCTGCCCCCGGGGACAGGGGAGACTATGGCTACACCTTC. The chain carries TRBV4-2 and TRBJ1-2, with 10 bases fitting TRBD1. Germline V CDR1 and CDR2: LGHNA, YNFKEQ. Trimming removed 3 bases from V and 3 bases from J; junction bases left unmatched: 13. CDR3 length: 18 residues.

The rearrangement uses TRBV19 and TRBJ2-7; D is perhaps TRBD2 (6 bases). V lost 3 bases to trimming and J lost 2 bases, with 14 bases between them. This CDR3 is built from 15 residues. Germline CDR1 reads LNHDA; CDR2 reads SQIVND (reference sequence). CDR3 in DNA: TGTGCCAGTAGTATCAAGAGGGGAGGCGCCTACGAGCAGTACTTC. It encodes CASSIKRGGAYEQYF.

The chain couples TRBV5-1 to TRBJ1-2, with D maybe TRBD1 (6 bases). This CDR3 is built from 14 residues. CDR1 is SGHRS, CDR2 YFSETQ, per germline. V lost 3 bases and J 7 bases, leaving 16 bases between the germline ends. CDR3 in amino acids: CASSWNDRQAGYTF. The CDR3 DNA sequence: TGCGCCAGCAGCTGGAACGACAGGCAAGCTGGCTACACCTTC.

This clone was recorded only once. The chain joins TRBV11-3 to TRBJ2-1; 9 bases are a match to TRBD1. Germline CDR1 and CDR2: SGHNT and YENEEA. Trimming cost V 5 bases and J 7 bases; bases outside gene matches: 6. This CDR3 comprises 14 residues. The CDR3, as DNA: TGTGCCAGCAGCGCCTGGGACAGGGTGAATGAGCAGTTCTTC. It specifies CASSAWDRVNEQFF.